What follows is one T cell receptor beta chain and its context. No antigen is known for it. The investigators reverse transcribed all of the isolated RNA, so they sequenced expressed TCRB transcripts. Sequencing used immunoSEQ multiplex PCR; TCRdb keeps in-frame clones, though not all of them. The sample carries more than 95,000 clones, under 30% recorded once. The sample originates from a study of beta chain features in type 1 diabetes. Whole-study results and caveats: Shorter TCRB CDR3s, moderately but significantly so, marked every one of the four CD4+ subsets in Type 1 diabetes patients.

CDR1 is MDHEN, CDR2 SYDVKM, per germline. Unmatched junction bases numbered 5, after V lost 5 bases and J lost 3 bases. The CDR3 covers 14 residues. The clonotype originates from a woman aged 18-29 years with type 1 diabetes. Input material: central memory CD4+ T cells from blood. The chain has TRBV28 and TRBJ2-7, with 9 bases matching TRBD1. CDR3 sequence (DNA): TGTGCCAGCAGTGTGGGACAGGGAATCTACGAGCAGTACTTC. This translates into CASSVGQGIYEQYF.